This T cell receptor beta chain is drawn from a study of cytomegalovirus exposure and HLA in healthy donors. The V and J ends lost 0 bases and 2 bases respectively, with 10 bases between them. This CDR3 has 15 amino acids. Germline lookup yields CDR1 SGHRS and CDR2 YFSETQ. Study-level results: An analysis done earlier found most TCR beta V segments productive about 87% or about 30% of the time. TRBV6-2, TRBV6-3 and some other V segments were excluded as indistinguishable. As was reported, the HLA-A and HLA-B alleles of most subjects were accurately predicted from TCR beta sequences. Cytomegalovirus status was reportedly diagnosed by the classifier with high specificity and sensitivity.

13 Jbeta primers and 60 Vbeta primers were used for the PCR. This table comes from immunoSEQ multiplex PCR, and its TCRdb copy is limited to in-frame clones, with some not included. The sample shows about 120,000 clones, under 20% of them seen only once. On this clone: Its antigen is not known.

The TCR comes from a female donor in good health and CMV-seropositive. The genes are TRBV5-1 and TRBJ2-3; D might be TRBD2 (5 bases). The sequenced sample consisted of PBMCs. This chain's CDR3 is CASSLERINTDTQYF. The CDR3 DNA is TGCGCCAGCAGCTTGGAGCGGATCAACACAGATACGCAGTATTTT. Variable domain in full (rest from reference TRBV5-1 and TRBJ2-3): KAGVTQTPRYLIKTRGQQVTLSCSPISGHRSVSWYQQTPGQGLQFLFEYFSETQRNKGNFPGRFSGRQFSNSRSEMNVSTLELGDSALYLCASSLERINTDTQYFGPGTRLTVL.